A single sample gave rise to the 25 T cell receptor beta chains below, sequenced in a study of T cell repertoires in cytomegalovirus infection. Antigens of these TCRs are unknown. TCRdb re-called the reads through MiXCR, storing one row per CDR3 protein. The sample includes 650,000 to 900,000 distinct CDR3 sequences, 25% to 30% of them seen just once. Specimen: cultured CD8+ T cells from PBMCs, collected from culture after CMV antigen stimulation. The receptors here all came from a human donor in good health (CMV status not recorded). Some clones in this sample may be carry-over from other donors' samples.

This clonotype was seen many times. The chain uses TRBV7-6 and TRBJ2-1; perhaps TRBD1 as D (5 bases). The germline V gene has CDR1 SGHVS and CDR2 FNYEAQ. The CDR3 consists of 15 residues. V lost 1 base and J 5 bases, leaving 12 bases between the germline ends. The CDR3 protein is CASSLVGRRDNEQFF. CDR3 nucleotide sequence: TGTGCCAGCAGCTTAGTGGGTCGCAGGGACAATGAGCAGTTCTTC.

The chain joins TRBV6-6 to TRBJ2-7, with 7 bases that match TRBD1. V was pared by 6 bases and J by 4 bases, with 15 bases of the junction left unmatched. Germline CDR1 reads MNHNY; CDR2 reads SVGAGI (reference sequence). The CDR3 has 16 residues. CDR3 loop: CASSHPDWDSAYEQYF. The DNA of the CDR3 is TGTGCCAGCAGCCACCCCGATTGGGACAGCGCTTACGAGCAGTACTTC.

J is TRBJ1-1 and V is TRBV7-6, with D unresolved. The germline CDR1 and CDR2 sequences are SGHVS and FNYEAQ. V was pared by 1 base and J by 1 base, with 10 bases between. The CDR3 is made up of 15 amino acids. CDR3 coding DNA: TGTGCCAGCAGCTTAGATGGGCCACAGAACACTGAAGCTTTCTTT. This translates into CASSLDGPQNTEAFF.

This clonotype was observed a few times. The chain links TRBV6-5 to TRBJ2-1; D is possibly TRBD1 (6 bases). Germline loops: CDR1 MNHEY, CDR2 SVGAGI. The length of the CDR3 is 16 residues. V was pared by 0 bases and J by 0 bases, with 9 bases between. CDR3 loop: CASSYSGDNSYNEQFF. The DNA for the CDR3 is TGTGCCAGCAGTTACTCGGGGGACAACTCCTACAATGAGCAGTTCTTC.

In its sample, this clonotype was seen many times. V gene TRBV7-2 combines with J gene TRBJ1-2, with a tentative D call TRBD1 (5 bases). CDR3 length equals 15 residues. V lost 5 bases to trimming and J lost 8 bases, with 21 bases between them. Germline lookup yields CDR1 SGHTA and CDR2 FQGNSA. CDR3 protein: CASSAIIRGSYGYTF. The CDR3, as DNA: TGTGCCAGCAGCGCCATAATTCGGGGGAGCTACGGCTACACCTTC.

The table lists this clonotype with a count of one. The CDR3 loop is CASSLGTGKVAFF. The CDR3 nucleotides read TGTGCCAGCAGTCTCGGCACAGGGAAAGTCGCTTTCTTT. V usage is TRBV6-1 and J usage is TRBJ1-1; maybe TRBD1 (6 bases). CDR1 is MNHNS, CDR2 SASEGT, per germline. Between the trimmed V and J ends, which lost 5 bases and 11 bases, there was a span of 18 bases. The CDR3 is 13 amino acids.

This clonotype has only a few counts. V and J are TRBV27 and TRBJ2-5; TRBD2 might be the D (5 bases). The CDR3 has 11 residues. From germline, CDR1 is MNHEY and CDR2 SMNVEV (reference sequence). Trimming pared 8 bases from V and 1 base from J, leaving 5 bases between. The CDR3 region is CASGLQETQYF. In nucleotides, the CDR3 is TGTGCCAGCGGACTCCAAGAGACCCAGTACTTC.

The table lists this clonotype with a few counts. V and J are TRBV27 and TRBJ2-4; D unresolved. Germline assignment: CDR1 MNHEY and CDR2 SMNVEV (reference sequence). V dropped 6 bases and J dropped 5 bases, with 5 bases sitting between them. The CDR3 covers 11 residues. CDR3 in amino acids: CASRSQNIQYF. As DNA, the CDR3 is TGTGCCAGCAGATCCCAAAACATTCAGTACTTC.

This clonotype was detected ten times or more. The genes are TRBV6-2 or TRBV6-3 and TRBJ2-7, with 8 bases identical to TRBD2. Trimming at V came to 5 bases and at J to 2 bases, leaving 2 bases not matched to a gene. The germline CDR1 and CDR2 sequences are MNHEY and SVGEGT. This CDR3 spans 13 amino acids. The CDR3 spells CASSGTRTYEQYV. CDR3 DNA: TGTGCCAGCAGTGGGACTAGAACCTACGAGCAGTACGTC.

The table lists this clonotype with a few counts. The J gene is TRBJ2-2, the V gene TRBV2; 8 positions agree with TRBD1. The trim removed 6 bases at V and 5 bases at J, leaving 14 bases unmatched. This CDR3 has 17 amino acids. Germline CDR1 SNHLY, CDR2 FYNNEI. As DNA, the CDR3 is TGTGCCAGCAGCCAGCCCGCCAGGACAGGGTGGACCGGGGAGCTGTTTTTT. Protein: CASSQPARTGWTGELFF.

This chain connects TRBV19 to TRBJ1-2; D unclear. CDR3 length: 13 amino acids. Looked up from germline, CDR1 is LNHDA and CDR2 is SQIVND (reference sequence). Trimming removed 3 bases from V and 4 bases from J, with 9 bases in between. The CDR3: CASSIGPFYGYTF. The DNA of the CDR3 is TGTGCCAGTAGTATTGGTCCCTTCTATGGCTACACCTTC.

The chain combines TRBV6-6 with TRBJ2-2; no clear D. Germline CDR1 MNHNY, CDR2 SVGAGI (reference sequence). Trimming removed 0 bases at V and 6 bases at J, with 14 bases between. The length of the CDR3 is 16 residues. CDR3 sequence: CASSYSTGPSAGELFF. CDR3 nucleotides: TGTGCCAGCAGTTACTCAACGGGCCCCTCGGCCGGGGAGCTGTTTTTT.

In this sample, this clonotype turned up a few times. The gene calls are TRBV7-8 and TRBJ2-1; D unresolved. This CDR3 is built from 13 residues. In germline, CDR1 is SGHVS, CDR2 FQNEAQ. Between the trimmed V and J ends, which lost 5 bases and 7 bases, there was a span of 12 bases. The CDR3 region has the DNA TGTGCCAGCAGCCCGGACCTGAGGAATGAGCAGTTCTTC. Translating gives CASSPDLRNEQFF. Variable domain in full (rest from reference TRBV7-8 and TRBJ2-1): GAGVSQSPRYKVAKRGQDVALRCDPISGHVSLFWYQQALGQGPEFLTYFQNEAQLDKSGLPSDRFFAERPEGSVSTLKIQRTQQEDSAVYLCASSPDLRNEQFFGPGTRLTVL.

This clonotype was picked up a small number of times. This chain uses TRBV7-6 with TRBJ2-7; 7 nucleotides line up with TRBD2. Germline V gene data show CDR1 as SGHVS and CDR2 as FNYEAQ. The V gene end was trimmed by 5 bases and the J gene end by 3 bases; junction bases not matched to a gene: 4. The CDR3 has 13 residues. The CDR3 spells CASSPGGIYEQYF. CDR3 bases: TGTGCCAGCAGCCCCGGGGGGATCTACGAGCAGTACTTC. Together with reference TRBV7-6 and TRBJ2-7, the CDR3 gives the full variable domain: GAGVSQSPRYKVTKRGQDVALRCDPISGHVSLYWYRQALGQGPEFLTYFNYEAQQDKSGLPNDRFSAERPEGSISTLTIQRTEQRDSAMYRCASSPGGIYEQYFGPGTRLTVT.

The V and J genes are TRBV5-6 and TRBJ2-5; D is perhaps TRBD1 (6 bases). The V end lost 0 bases, the J end lost 7 bases, and 19 bases lay between the germline ends. The CDR3 consists of 16 residues. Germline V gene data show CDR1 as SGHDT and CDR2 as YYEEEE. CDR3 sequence: CASSLVPHFLGGTQYF. The CDR3 DNA follows: TGTGCCAGCAGCTTGGTTCCGCACTTCTTAGGGGGGACCCAGTACTTC.

This clonotype was observed a handful of times. This chain links TRBV7-6 with TRBJ2-1, with TRBD2 as a possible D gene (7 bases). The CDR3 runs 16 residues. Germline CDR1 is SGHVS and CDR2 is FNYEAQ. V lost 1 base to trimming and J lost 6 bases, with 16 bases between them. DNA for the CDR3: TGTGCCAGCAGCTTAGAGGTTGTCGGGGGGCTCAATGAGCAGTTCTTC. Translated, it gives CASSLEVVGGLNEQFF.

The chain couples TRBV19 to TRBJ1-5, with D maybe TRBD1 (5 bases). Trimming took off 1 base at V and 6 bases at J, with 13 bases between the two ends. CDR3 length equals 15 residues. From germline, CDR1 is LNHDA and CDR2 SQIVND (reference sequence). CDR3 nucleotide sequence: TGTGCCAGTAGTATAGCAGTGGGGCAGACTCAGCCCCAGCATTTT. It yields the protein CASSIAVGQTQPQHF.

The chain's CDR3 is CASSLEGVAHTEAFF. The CDR3 region has the DNA TGCGCCAGCAGCTTGGAGGGGGTGGCCCACACTGAAGCTTTCTTT. V gene TRBV5-1 combines with J gene TRBJ1-1; tentative D call: TRBD1 (6 bases). The germline gives CDR1 SGHRS, CDR2 YFSETQ. V was cut by 0 bases and J by 3 bases, with 12 bases left in between. The CDR3 covers 15 residues.

CDR3 bases: TGTGCCAGCAGTTTATCCCATGATCAGCCCCAGCATTTT. This sequence encodes CASSLSHDQPQHF. The chain uses TRBV28 and TRBJ1-5, with D hard to call. The ends were cut back, 1 base at V and 5 bases at J, with 6 bases in the middle. CDR1 and CDR2 (germline): MDHEN, SYDVKM. This CDR3 has 13 amino acids.

On this clonotype: It may be a read error: a sequence one base away is much more abundant. The chain links TRBV12-3 or TRBV12-4 to TRBJ1-6; 7 positions match TRBD1. There are 12 residues in the CDR3. V was clipped by 6 bases and J by 9 bases; unmatched bases: 2. The CDR3 spells CASRQGSSPLHF. The CDR3 DNA sequence: TGTGCCAGCAGACAGGGGAGTTCACCCCTCCACTTT.

The genes are TRBV29-1 and TRBJ2-1, with D maybe TRBD2 (6 bases). The CDR3 length is 12 residues. Trimming took off 6 bases at V and 4 bases at J, with 10 bases between the two ends. Germline V gene sequence: CDR1 SQVTM, CDR2 ANQGSEA. The CDR3 nucleotides read TGCAGCGTCGGGACTCAGTACAATGAGCAGTTCTTC. Translation: CSVGTQYNEQFF.

The chain recombines TRBV4-1 with TRBJ1-2; a weak D match, TRBD1 (5 bases). The CDR3 length is 14 residues. Trimming removed 5 bases from V and 11 bases from J, with 21 bases in between. Germline V gives CDR1 MGHRA, CDR2 YSYEKL. In nucleotides, the CDR3 is TGCGCCAGCAGCTACGGGGTTGGGGGGATCGGGTACACCTTC. Protein sequence: CASSYGVGGIGYTF.

V is TRBV27 and J is TRBJ2-5; tentatively, D is TRBD1 (5 bases). The V and J ends lost 6 bases and 1 base respectively, with 18 bases between them. This CDR3 spans 16 amino acids. Looked up from germline, CDR1 is MNHEY and CDR2 is SMNVEV (reference sequence). The CDR3 is CASSEFPPGLQETQYF. The DNA for the CDR3 is TGTGCCAGCAGCGAATTTCCCCCAGGGCTCCAAGAGACCCAGTACTTC.

This clonotype was recorded at least ten times. The rearrangement links TRBV7-2 to TRBJ2-5; D not resolved. Per germline, CDR1 SGHTA and CDR2 FQGNSA. Between the trimmed V and J ends, which lost 2 bases and 10 bases, there was a span of 14 bases. CDR3 size: 13 residues. The CDR3 reads CASSLYPLADQYF. The CDR3 DNA is TGTGCCAGCAGCTTATATCCCCTGGCTGACCAGTACTTC. Based on the CDR3 plus reference TRBV7-2 and TRBJ2-5, the full variable domain is GAGVSQSPSNKVTEKGKDVELRCDPISGHTALYWYRQSLGQGLEFLIYFQGNSAPDKSGLPSDRFSAERTGGSVSTLTIQRTQQEDSAVYLCASSLYPLADQYFGPGTRLLVL.

The chain has TRBV10-3 and TRBJ1-6; 7 bases line up with TRBD1. This CDR3 has 15 residues. V trimming: 4 bases; J trimming: 8 bases; junction bases outside the gene matches: 8. CDR1 and CDR2 from the germline V gene are ENHRY and SYGVKD. CDR3 DNA sequence: TGTGCCATCAGTGCAAAGCCCAGGGGGTATTCACCCCTCCACTTT. It codes for CAISAKPRGYSPLHF.